The clone carrying this T cell receptor (beta chain) was seen a few times. Antigen: not known. This entry belongs to a study of cytomegalovirus exposure and HLA in healthy donors. With 60 Vbeta and 13 Jbeta primers, the PCR was carried out. The protocol was immunoSEQ multiplex PCR, while the TCRdb copy is restricted to in-frame clones and leaves out a portion. The repertoire holds about 160,000 clones, with over 75% as singletons. Findings of the study overall: Generally TCR sequences proved uncommon, though certain public TCRs appeared in numerous donors. Prior analysis indicated that the majority of TCR beta V segments exhibited productivity approximately 87% or approximately 30% of the time. There were under 200 TCR beta chains listed as cytomegalovirus-associated. An analysis was carried out later, and it reportedly showed fewer N-insertions in an Asian-associated ancestry cluster than the roughly 700-donor mean.

The CDR3 is made up of 14 amino acids. The germline V gene has CDR1 MGHDK and CDR2 SYGVNS. With 6 bases clipped from V and 9 bases from J, the junction kept 8 bases outside the gene matches. The TCR was taken from a man in his forties or fifties in good health and CMV-seronegative. Specimen: PBMCs. This sequence joins TRBV25-1 and TRBJ2-1; 10 bases are a match to TRBD1. The DNA for the CDR3 is TGTGCCAGCAGACGGACAGGGGGTAGTGGTGAGCAGTTCTTC. Translated: CASRRTGGSGEQFF.